This entry is about one T cell receptor (beta chain). No antigen is known for it. No base quality information exists; no much larger clone differs at one position. TCRbeta CDR3 regions were amplified from genomic DNA using the immunoSEQ Assay, a bias-controlled multiplex PCR. The paper's data handling went like this. The number of nucleated cells in each sample was estimated by amplification of reference gene primers within the assay. To quantify the absolute abundance of each unique TCRbeta CDR3 rearrangement, sequence reads were collapsed and filtered. For each sample, productive Simpson clonality was calculated by taking the square root of Simpson's diversity index across productive rearrangements. Drawn from immuneACCESS, this table holds only the in-frame rearrangements with V and J called that TCRdb kept. Clones are partly lost; checked studies trace under half to an unresolved V gene and leave the rest unexplained. From that table come the V and J calls and clone size; the DNA was used to work out D and trimming. The sample data list over 85,000 clones, and roughly 82% of these were observed just once. In total, the top ten clones hold 3.5% to 5.5% of the sample.

This record comes from a study of blood T cell repertoires in COVID-19 (TCRdb year 2020). In terms of the full investigation: The collaborator samples originated in the United States, Italy and Spain and spanned the acute and convalescent phases of COVID-19. The prospective study material was composed of cDNA or gDNA derived from T cells, B-cell-depleted T cells, or PBMCs. Where available, HLA class I and class II types were obtained from metadata supplied by the sample provider rather than from assay-based typing. The samples were drawn from the first 160 participants of the ongoing ImmuneRACE study and from 1,254 subjects provided by 6 global collaborators. Sample metadata almost always included a de-identified subject ID, COVID-19 status, age in years and sex. Subjects who had been exposed to COVID-19, were actively infected with it, or had recovered from it provided the deeply sampled blood TCRbeta repertoires that made up the dataset. The repertoires were released in a freely available public database meant as a resource for research on the immune response to SARS-CoV-2.

On the study overall, not on this receptor specifically: The amount of clinical and demographic metadata varied by source and participant and was provided uncurated.

From a lookup of the germline V gene, CDR1 and CDR2 are SGDLS and YYNGEE. Deletion took 3 bases off V and 0 bases off J, with a span of 9 bases between the germline ends. The cysteine opens and the phenylalanine closes a CDR3 of 14 amino acids. CDR3 DNA is the only sequence kept; it has 42 bases, read in frame from the first base. The collaborating institutions used their own protocols to collect whole blood in K2EDTA tubes. For TCRbeta analysis, collaborators shipped samples in one of three forms: frozen whole blood, isolated PBMCs, or DNA extracted from either of those sample types. This TCR was sampled from a human donor in a cohort sampled during active COVID-19. The chain couples TRBV9 to TRBJ1-1; a weak D assignment points to TRBD1 (6 bases agree). The sequencing sample was made of peripheral blood. The CDR3 protein is CASSAGHMNTEAFF. The sequenced DNA is TGTGCCAGCAGCGCGGGACATATGAACACTGAAGCTTTCTTT.